This entry lists 30 T cell receptor beta chains sequenced from one sample in a study of T cells after yellow fever vaccination. TCRdb reanalysed the 5' RACE reads using MiXCR and keeps one entry per CDR3 protein. The sample records fewer than 150,000 distinct CDR3 sequences, about 7% being singletons. Specimen: CD4+ T cells sorted from PBMCs, collected roughly 45 days after the first yellow fever vaccination. The origin of the receptors is a man between 18 and 29 years old who received the YFV17D yellow fever vaccine.

This clonotype has ten or more counts. The rearrangement uses TRBV5-5 and TRBJ2-7; 8 nucleotides line up with TRBD1. V shed 3 bases, J shed 3 bases, and the junction held 5 bases outside the gene matches. The CDR3 has 14 residues. CDR1 and CDR2 (germline): SGHKS, YYEKEE (reference sequence). The CDR3 region is CASSYGQGDYEQYF. The CDR3 nucleotides are TGTGCCAGCAGCTACGGACAGGGCGACTACGAGCAGTACTTC.

In this sample, this clonotype turned up many times. The gene calls are TRBV2 and TRBJ1-5; no clear D. V was pared by 4 bases and J by 5 bases, with 12 bases between. Germline CDR1 is SNHLY and CDR2 is FYNNEI. This CDR3 region has 14 residues. CDR3 residues: CASSGPSAYQPQHF. The CDR3 DNA reads as TGTGCCAGCAGTGGCCCCTCCGCGTATCAGCCCCAGCATTTT.

The sample holds many counts of this clonotype. The CDR3: CASSLAREGNTEAFF. For the CDR3, the DNA is TGTGCCAGCAGCTTGGCTAGAGAAGGTAACACTGAAGCTTTCTTT. The chain employs TRBV5-4 and TRBJ1-1, with D unresolved. CDR1 and CDR2 (germline): SGHNT, YYREEE (reference sequence). The CDR3 is made up of 15 amino acids. The V and J ends lost 0 bases and 2 bases respectively, with 11 bases between them.

This clonotype has at least ten counts. This chain uses TRBV7-2 with TRBJ2-3; 10 nucleotides align to TRBD2. The CDR3 loop spans 16 amino acids. CDR1 is SGHTA, CDR2 FQGNSA, per germline. The junction had 6 bases not matched to a gene; V was cut back by 5 bases and J by 1 base. CDR3: CASSTHSGGGTDTQYF. The CDR3 nucleotides are TGTGCCAGCAGCACACACAGCGGGGGGGGCACAGATACGCAGTATTTT.

The chain combines TRBV29-1 with TRBJ2-2; D gene unclear. The germline gives CDR1 SQVTM, CDR2 ANQGSEA. Trimming cost V 4 bases and J 0 bases, with 15 bases left between them. This CDR3 comprises 16 residues. The CDR3 DNA sequence: TGCAGCGTTGTTCGCCTCCCTAACGCGAACACCGGGGAGCTGTTTTTT. Protein: CSVVRLPNANTGELFF.

The genes are TRBV3-1 and TRBJ1-1; D call uncertain. Germline CDR1 reads LGHDT; CDR2 reads YNNKEL (reference sequence). The V gene lost 1 base and the J gene lost 10 bases, with 16 bases spanning the gap. The CDR3 runs to 14 residues. The CDR3 region has the DNA TGTGCCAGCAGCCAAGTAGACACGGACCCTTCAGCTTTCTTT. Translating gives CASSQVDTDPSAFF.

This clonotype was picked up many times. The chain couples TRBV4-2 to TRBJ2-2; D may be TRBD1 (7 bases). V was cut by 1 base and J by 7 bases, with 13 bases left in between. Germline V gene sequence: CDR1 LGHNA, CDR2 YNFKEQ. The CDR3 contains 15 residues. CDR3 sequence reads: CASSQGQGGDGELFF. The CDR3 DNA sequence: TGTGCCAGCAGCCAAGGACAGGGAGGCGACGGGGAGCTGTTTTTT.

This clonotype was found many times. The V gene is TRBV7-9, the J gene TRBJ2-7; D not certain. V was clipped by 4 bases and J by 3 bases, with 7 bases between them. CDR1 and CDR2 from the germline V gene are SEHNR and FQNEAQ (reference sequence). This CDR3 region has 12 residues. The CDR3 region has the DNA TGTGCCAGCAGCTCTAACCACTACGAGCAGTACGTC. This translates into CASSSNHYEQYV.

A few counts support this clonotype. V gene TRBV20-1 combines with J gene TRBJ1-5; weak D call: TRBD1 (6 bases). Germline V lookup: CDR1 DFQATT, CDR2 SNEGSKA (reference sequence). This CDR3 is 15 amino acids long. The V and J ends lost 6 bases and 4 bases respectively, with 19 bases between them. The DNA for the CDR3 is TGCAGTGCGAGGGGGGGGGGGAGTTGGAATCAGCCCCAGCATTTT. This sequence encodes CSARGGGSWNQPQHF.

This clonotype showed up many times. The V call is TRBV5-1, the J call TRBJ2-3, with D perhaps TRBD2 (5 bases). CDR3 length: 15 residues. Trimming cost V 2 bases and J 2 bases, with 12 bases left between them. From germline, CDR1 is SGHRS and CDR2 YFSETQ. The CDR3 sequence: CASSFMTEDTDTQYF. CDR3 sequence (DNA): TGCGCCAGCAGCTTTATGACGGAGGACACAGATACGCAGTATTTT.

This clonotype was counted many times. The rearrangement links TRBV7-2 to TRBJ2-5; 8 nucleotides match TRBD2. V was clipped by 5 bases and J by 2 bases; unmatched bases: 4. Looked up from germline, CDR1 is SGHTA and CDR2 is FQGNSA. This CDR3 has 14 amino acids. CDR3 amino acids: CASSPQRGQETQYF. CDR3 sequence (DNA): TGTGCCAGCAGCCCCCAGCGGGGGCAAGAGACCCAGTACTTC.

The rearrangement uses TRBV18 and TRBJ2-6, with 9 bases identical to TRBD1. Germline V gene sequence: CDR1 KGHSH, CDR2 LQKENI. V lost 1 base, J lost 2 bases, and 3 bases stayed unmatched. CDR3 length: 17 residues. The CDR3 DNA reads as TGTGCCAGCTCACCACTGGACAGGGGAACTGGGGCCAACGTCCTGACTTTC. Protein sequence: CASSPLDRGTGANVLTF.

This clonotype was observed many times. The gene calls are TRBV7-9 and TRBJ2-7, with D possibly matching TRBD2 (5 bases). CDR1 is SEHNR, CDR2 FQNEAQ, per germline (reference sequence). The CDR3 is made up of 14 amino acids. With 2 bases removed from V and 9 bases from J, the gap between germline ends came to 17 bases. CDR3 region: CASSLLGELLGQYF. CDR3 in DNA: TGTGCCAGCAGCTTACTTGGGGAGCTACTCGGGCAGTACTTC.

There are many counts of this clonotype. The chain recombines TRBV29-1 with TRBJ2-7; D may be TRBD1 (6 bases). Trimming shortened V by 0 bases and J by 2 bases, and 26 bases separated the two germline ends. The CDR3 is 19 amino acids. Germline V CDR1 and CDR2: SQVTM, ANQGSEA. The CDR3 DNA sequence: TGCAGCGTTGAAGACGTGAGTTGGGGGCTCGGAAGCGAGGCCTACGAGCAGTACGTC. Protein product: CSVEDVSWGLGSEAYEQYV.

This clonotype was counted a few times. The rearrangement links TRBV18 to TRBJ1-4; unclear D gene. V was pared by 1 base and J by 7 bases, with 10 bases between. Germline V gene data show CDR1 as KGHSH and CDR2 as LQKENI. The CDR3 runs 14 residues. The CDR3 loop reads CASSPQGYSEKLFF. The CDR3 DNA follows: TGTGCCAGCTCACCACAGGGATATTCTGAAAAACTGTTTTTT.

This clonotype was detected ten times or more. The V gene is TRBV5-1, the J gene TRBJ2-3; 9 positions agree with TRBD2. J lost 3 bases, V lost 4 bases, and 6 bases had no gene match. The CDR3 length is 15 residues. CDR1 is SGHRS and CDR2 is YFSETQ in the germline V gene. This chain's CDR3 is CASSGSGGNTDTQYF. The CDR3 DNA sequence: TGCGCCAGCAGCGGTAGCGGGGGTAATACAGATACGCAGTATTTT. Looking up the rest from reference TRBV5-1 and TRBJ2-3 gives the full variable domain: KAGVTQTPRYLIKTRGQQVTLSCSPISGHRSVSWYQQTPGQGLQFLFEYFSETQRNKGNFPGRFSGRQFSNSRSEMNVSTLELGDSALYLCASSGSGGNTDTQYFGPGTRLTVL.

The chain links TRBV5-1 to TRBJ1-2; D unclear. The germline V gene has CDR1 SGHRS and CDR2 YFSETQ. There are 14 residues in the CDR3. The V end lost 4 bases, the J end lost 4 bases, and 14 bases lay between the germline ends. CDR3 nucleotides: TGCGCCAGCAGCCCAAGGACTTCGCTCTATGGCTACACCTTC. Translation gives CASSPRTSLYGYTF.

The table lists this clonotype with many counts. V usage is TRBV20-1 and J usage is TRBJ2-7; D may be TRBD1 (5 bases). This CDR3 region has 14 residues. CDR1 and CDR2 from the germline V gene are DFQATT and SNEGSKA (reference sequence). V lost 6 bases, J lost 6 bases, and 21 bases lay in between. CDR3 bases: TGCAGTGCCCACTTCCCGGGCTTCCAGGGCGAGCAGTACTTC. Encoded protein: CSAHFPGFQGEQYF.

Many counts were recorded for this clonotype. This chain connects TRBV21-1 to TRBJ1-1. TRBV21-1 is a pseudogene locus. This CDR3 is built from 15 residues. The CDR3 loop reads CASSLNEEGFTEAFF. CDR3 coding DNA: TGTGCCAGCAGCCTCAATGAGGAGGGGTTCACTGAAGCTTTCTTT.

This clonotype appeared many times. The chain joins TRBV12-3 or TRBV12-4 to TRBJ1-5, with 8 nucleotides matching TRBD1. Trimming cost V 8 bases and J 5 bases; bases outside gene matches: 5. This CDR3 has 13 amino acids. This chain's CDR3 is CASGDRRHQPQHF. The CDR3 DNA follows: TGTGCCAGCGGGGACAGGCGACATCAGCCCCAGCATTTT.

J is TRBJ2-4 and V is TRBV5-4; the D gene is possibly TRBD1 (5 bases). CDR3 length: 11 amino acids. Germline CDR1 and CDR2: SGHNT and YYREEE (reference sequence). The germline V and J ends were trimmed by 2 bases and 9 bases, with 6 bases remaining between them. DNA for the CDR3: TGTGCCAGCAGCTTTAGGGGCATTCAGTACTTC. Encoded protein: CASSFRGIQYF.

This clonotype was seen repeatedly, ten times or more. The V gene is TRBV20-1, the J gene TRBJ2-5; a possible D gene is TRBD2 (5 bases). Germline lookup yields CDR1 DFQATT and CDR2 SNEGSKA (reference sequence). The V end lost 0 bases, the J end lost 1 base, and 6 bases lay between the germline ends. The length of the CDR3 is 13 residues. CDR3 sequence: CSARDLAQETQYF. Written as DNA, the CDR3 is TGCAGTGCTAGAGATCTAGCCCAAGAGACCCAGTACTTC.

There are many counts of this clonotype. The chain recombines TRBV11-3 with TRBJ2-1; a weak D match, TRBD2 (6 bases). The V gene lost 5 bases and the J gene lost 2 bases, with 19 bases spanning the gap. The CDR3 runs to 17 residues. Germline V gene sequence: CDR1 SGHNT, CDR2 YENEEA. CDR3 nucleotide sequence: TGTGCCAGCAGCGTCAACGACCGGGGACTCGCCTACAATGAGCAGTTCTTC. Translation: CASSVNDRGLAYNEQFF. Supplemented by reference TRBV11-3 and TRBJ2-1, the full variable domain reads EAGVVQSPRYKIIEKKQPVAFWCNPISGHNTLYWYLQNLGQGPELLIRYENEEAVDDSQLPKDRFSAERLKGVDSTLKIQPAELGDSAVYLCASSVNDRGLAYNEQFFGPGTRLTVL.

The chain couples TRBV5-1 to TRBJ2-2; 7 bases fit TRBD1. The CDR3 is 15 amino acids. CDR1 is SGHRS, CDR2 YFSETQ, per germline. V shed 4 bases and J 0 bases; nucleotides not matched to a gene: 3. The CDR3: CASSRGQPNTGELFF. CDR3 sequence (DNA): TGCGCCAGCAGCCGGGGACAGCCGAACACCGGGGAGCTGTTTTTT. The full variable domain, in which reference TRBV5-1 and TRBJ2-2 provide the parts outside the CDR3, is KAGVTQTPRYLIKTRGQQVTLSCSPISGHRSVSWYQQTPGQGLQFLFEYFSETQRNKGNFPGRFSGRQFSNSRSEMNVSTLELGDSALYLCASSRGQPNTGELFFGEGSRLTVL.

This clonotype was seen at least ten times. V and J are TRBV30 and TRBJ1-5; D is possibly TRBD1 (5 bases). V lost 1 base to trimming and J lost 1 base, with 14 bases between them. There are 16 residues in the CDR3. The germline V gene encodes CDR1 GTSNPN and CDR2 SVGIG (reference sequence). CDR3: CAWSGGAVGSNQPQHF. The DNA of the CDR3 is TGTGCCTGGAGTGGTGGGGCGGTGGGCAGCAATCAGCCCCAGCATTTT.

This clonotype was recorded many times. This chain uses TRBV4-3 with TRBJ2-4; a weak D match, TRBD2 (6 bases). The germline V and J ends were trimmed by 2 bases and 2 bases, with 10 bases remaining between them. The germline V gene encodes CDR1 LGHNA and CDR2 YSLEER. The CDR3 contains 15 residues. Here the CDR3 reads CASSQSGGTKNIQYF. In DNA, the CDR3 is TGCGCCAGCAGCCAATCCGGGGGTACCAAAAACATTCAGTACTTC.

This clonotype was observed many times. The V gene is TRBV7-2, the J gene TRBJ2-5; maybe TRBD2 (5 bases). Per germline, CDR1 SGHTA and CDR2 FQGNSA. With 2 bases removed from V and 4 bases from J, the gap between germline ends came to 11 bases. CDR3 size: 14 residues. CDR3: CASSLNAGIETQYF. CDR3 DNA sequence: TGTGCCAGCAGCTTAAATGCGGGTATAGAGACCCAGTACTTC.

The sample holds many counts of this clonotype. This chain links TRBV7-9 with TRBJ1-5, with D perhaps TRBD1 (6 bases). From germline, CDR1 is SEHNR and CDR2 FQNEAQ (reference sequence). V lost 4 bases and J 7 bases, leaving 14 bases between the germline ends. CDR3 length: 14 residues. CDR3 bases: TGTGCCAGCAGCTCGGGGGGGCATTGGCAGCCCCAGCATTTT. This gives the protein CASSSGGHWQPQHF.

CDR3 coding DNA: TGTGCCAGCAGTGGAGAGAACACTGAAGCTTTCTTT. It yields the protein CASSGENTEAFF. The chain recombines TRBV6-1 with TRBJ1-1; D is undetermined. This CDR3 region has 12 residues. Trimming removed 4 bases at V and 1 base at J, with 4 bases between. Germline V CDR1 and CDR2: MNHNS, SASEGT.

This clonotype came up many times. The CDR3 is CASSQDPPVTNLFYQPQHF. The CDR3 DNA follows: TGCGCCAGCAGCCAAGATCCACCAGTAACCAACCTCTTTTATCAGCCCCAGCATTTT. The rearrangement joins TRBV4-3 to TRBJ1-5; D uncertain. Germline V gives CDR1 LGHNA, CDR2 YSLEER. The CDR3 consists of 19 residues. V dropped 0 bases and J dropped 5 bases, with 23 bases sitting between them.